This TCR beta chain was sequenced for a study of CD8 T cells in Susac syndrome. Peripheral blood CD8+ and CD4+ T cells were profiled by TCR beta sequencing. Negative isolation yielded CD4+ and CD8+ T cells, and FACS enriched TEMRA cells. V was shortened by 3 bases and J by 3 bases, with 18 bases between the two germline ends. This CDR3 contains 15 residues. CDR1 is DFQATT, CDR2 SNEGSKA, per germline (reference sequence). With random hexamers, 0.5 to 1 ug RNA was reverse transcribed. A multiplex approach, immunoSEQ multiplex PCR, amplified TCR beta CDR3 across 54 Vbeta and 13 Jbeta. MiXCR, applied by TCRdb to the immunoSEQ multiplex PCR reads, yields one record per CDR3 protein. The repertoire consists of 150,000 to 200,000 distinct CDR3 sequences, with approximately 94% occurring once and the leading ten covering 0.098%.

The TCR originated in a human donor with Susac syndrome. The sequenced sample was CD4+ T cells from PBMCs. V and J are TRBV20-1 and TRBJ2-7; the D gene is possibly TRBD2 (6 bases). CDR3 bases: TGCAGTGCTAGCCATACTAGCCCGACATACTACGAGCAGTACTTC. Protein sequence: CSASHTSPTYYEQYF.